This TCR beta chain comes out of a study of beta chain features in type 1 diabetes. Regarding the study as a whole: Type 1 diabetes patients showed fewer insertions and more deletions at VDJ junctions. Patients and controls would share equally any PCR tilt toward shorter templates.

Since all of the isolated RNA was reverse transcribed, expressed TCRB transcripts were what got sequenced. Assay used: immunoSEQ multiplex PCR; TCRdb lists only in-frame clones, some missing. The sample records some 150,000 clones, 11% being singletons. As concerns this clone: Its specificity is not known.

The sample consisted of central memory CD4+ T cells from blood. This TCR derives from a man aged 18 to 35 in good health.

CDR3 nucleotide sequence: TGTGCCAGCAGCCCGGTCGACTATGGCTACACCTTC. This codes for CASSPVDYGYTF. The V and J genes are TRBV7-9 and TRBJ1-2; D remains ambiguous. This CDR3 contains 12 residues. The germline CDR1 and CDR2 sequences are SEHNR and FQNEAQ (reference sequence). Trimming removed 5 bases from V and 3 bases from J, with 7 bases in between.